This is a list of T cell receptor beta chains from one sample in a study of blood T cell repertoires in COVID-19. Using immunoSEQ multiplex PCR, the repertoire was profiled, and TCRdb retains in-frame clones only, with some absent. The data hold a few hundred thousand clones, with more than 75% observed a single time. Material for sequencing was peripheral blood. The receptors here all came from a man aged 40-49 years with active or convalescent COVID-19. Each CDR3 is given with its conserved first and last residue. The order of the fields is J gene, clone size, CDR3 length, V gene, D gene, CDR3 protein, CDR3 DNA. A D gene is named only where the DNA matches it firmly. The size field is filled for only some rows; it gives once, few, many or a size class.

j_call: TRBJ1-1; clone_size: .; cdr3_length: 13; v_call: TRBV28; d_call: .; cdr3_aa: CASSLRQRAEAFF; cdr3_nt: TGTGCCAGCAGCCTGAGACAGCGCGCTGAAGCTTTCTTT
j_call: TRBJ1-2; clone_size: .; cdr3_length: 14; v_call: TRBV12-5; d_call: TRBD1; cdr3_aa: CASGTGQDNYGYTF; cdr3_nt: TGTGCTAGTGGTACCGGACAGGATAACTATGGCTACACCTTC
j_call: TRBJ1-1; clone_size: .; cdr3_length: 14; v_call: TRBV6-5; d_call: .; cdr3_aa: CASSFNMMNTEAFF; cdr3_nt: TGTGCCAGCAGTTTTAACATGATGAACACTGAAGCTTTCTTT
j_call: TRBJ2-1; clone_size: .; cdr3_length: 15; v_call: TRBV3-1/TRBV3-2; d_call: TRBD2; cdr3_aa: CAARTGGGSYNEQFF; cdr3_nt: TGTGCCGCTAGGACGGGGGGAGGGTCCTACAATGAGCAGTTCTTC
j_call: TRBJ1-5; clone_size: .; cdr3_length: 13; v_call: TRBV19; d_call: .; cdr3_aa: CASSMHGDQPQHF; cdr3_nt: TGTGCCAGTAGTATGCACGGGGATCAGCCCCAGCATTTT
j_call: TRBJ1-4; clone_size: .; cdr3_length: 15; v_call: TRBV3-1/TRBV3-2; d_call: .; cdr3_aa: CASSPTGGTNEKLFF; cdr3_nt: TGTGCCAGCAGCCCCACCGGGGGGACTAATGAAAAACTGTTTTTT
j_call: TRBJ1-2; clone_size: .; cdr3_length: 17; v_call: TRBV7-9; d_call: TRBD1; cdr3_aa: CASSSGGFPMGYYGYTF; cdr3_nt: TGTGCCAGCAGCTCAGGGGGCTTCCCAATGGGTTACTATGGCTACACCTTC
j_call: TRBJ2-3; clone_size: .; cdr3_length: 16; v_call: TRBV4-1; d_call: TRBD2; cdr3_aa: CASSQEAGGVKDTQYF; cdr3_nt: TGCGCCAGCAGCCAAGAGGCGGGAGGTGTGAAAGATACGCAGTATTTT
j_call: TRBJ2-7; clone_size: .; cdr3_length: 15; v_call: TRBV27; d_call: TRBD2; cdr3_aa: CASSLGGAAPYEQYF; cdr3_nt: TGTGCCAGCAGTTTGGGAGGGGCGGCTCCCTACGAGCAGTACTTC
j_call: TRBJ2-1; clone_size: .; cdr3_length: 16; v_call: TRBV19; d_call: .; cdr3_aa: CASSIGGPLTYNEQFF; cdr3_nt: TGTGCCAGTAGTATAGGGGGGCCGCTTACCTACAATGAGCAGTTCTTC
j_call: TRBJ1-4; clone_size: .; cdr3_length: 15; v_call: TRBV5-4; d_call: .; cdr3_aa: CASSSTGRYGEKLFF; cdr3_nt: TGTGCCAGCAGCTCAACAGGGCGGTATGGTGAAAAACTGTTTTTT
j_call: TRBJ1-1; clone_size: .; cdr3_length: 15; v_call: TRBV11-3; d_call: TRBD1; cdr3_aa: CASSPRTGGYTEAFF; cdr3_nt: TGTGCCAGCAGCCCCCGGACAGGGGGGTACACTGAAGCTTTCTTT
j_call: TRBJ2-2; clone_size: .; cdr3_length: 14; v_call: TRBV5-1; d_call: TRBD2; cdr3_aa: CASSPGGYTGELFF; cdr3_nt: TGCGCCAGCAGCCCGGGGGGATACACCGGGGAGCTGTTTTTT
j_call: TRBJ1-2; clone_size: .; cdr3_length: 14; v_call: TRBV7-9; d_call: .; cdr3_aa: CASSLGRDNNGYTF; cdr3_nt: TGTGCCAGCAGCTTGGGCCGGGACAACAATGGCTACACCTTC
j_call: TRBJ1-4; clone_size: .; cdr3_length: 17; v_call: TRBV30; d_call: TRBD1; cdr3_aa: CAWSYSKTGATWKKLFF; cdr3_nt: TGTGCCTGGAGTTACTCTAAGACAGGGGCGACGTGGAAGAAACTGTTTTTT
j_call: TRBJ1-2; clone_size: .; cdr3_length: 13; v_call: TRBV19; d_call: .; cdr3_aa: CASSLTVQSGYTF; cdr3_nt: TGTGCCAGTAGTTTAACAGTGCAATCGGGCTACACCTTC
j_call: TRBJ2-1; clone_size: few; cdr3_length: 15; v_call: TRBV7-7; d_call: .; cdr3_aa: CASSLGSQGYNEQFF; cdr3_nt: TGTGCCAGCAGCTTGGGGTCTCAGGGTTACAATGAGCAGTTCTTC
j_call: TRBJ2-1; clone_size: .; cdr3_length: 15; v_call: TRBV23-1; d_call: TRBD2; cdr3_aa: CARAGDLDGHNEQFF; cdr3_nt: TGCGCCAGAGCGGGGGACTTGGACGGACACAATGAGCAGTTCTTC
j_call: TRBJ2-1; clone_size: .; cdr3_length: 15; v_call: TRBV3-1/TRBV3-2; d_call: TRBD2; cdr3_aa: CASSPLAGGYNEQFF; cdr3_nt: TGTGCCAGCAGCCCACTTGCGGGGGGCTACAATGAGCAGTTCTTC
j_call: TRBJ2-7; clone_size: once; cdr3_length: 13; v_call: TRBV7-8; d_call: .; cdr3_aa: CASSRRETYEQYF; cdr3_nt: TGTGCCAGCAGCCGGAGGGAGACCTACGAGCAGTACTTC
j_call: TRBJ2-1; clone_size: .; cdr3_length: 13; v_call: TRBV10-2; d_call: .; cdr3_aa: CASRERGYNEQFF; cdr3_nt: TGCGCCAGCCGTGAGAGGGGTTACAATGAGCAGTTCTTC
j_call: TRBJ1-2; clone_size: .; cdr3_length: 11; v_call: TRBV28; d_call: .; cdr3_aa: CASSLQDGYTF; cdr3_nt: TGTGCCAGCAGTTTACAGGATGGCTACACCTTC
j_call: TRBJ2-3; clone_size: .; cdr3_length: 16; v_call: TRBV4-2; d_call: TRBD2; cdr3_aa: CASSQDLAAGADTQYF; cdr3_nt: TGTGCCAGCAGCCAAGATCTAGCGGCTGGGGCAGATACGCAGTATTTT
j_call: TRBJ1-6; clone_size: .; cdr3_length: 16; v_call: TRBV24-1; d_call: TRBD1; cdr3_aa: CATSDLSGGVRSPLHF; cdr3_nt: TGTGCCACCAGTGATTTGTCAGGGGGCGTGCGGTCACCCCTCCACTTT
j_call: TRBJ1-5; clone_size: many; cdr3_length: 13; v_call: TRBV19; d_call: .; cdr3_aa: CASNRESHQPQHF; cdr3_nt: TGTGCCAGTAACAGGGAATCTCATCAGCCCCAGCATTTT